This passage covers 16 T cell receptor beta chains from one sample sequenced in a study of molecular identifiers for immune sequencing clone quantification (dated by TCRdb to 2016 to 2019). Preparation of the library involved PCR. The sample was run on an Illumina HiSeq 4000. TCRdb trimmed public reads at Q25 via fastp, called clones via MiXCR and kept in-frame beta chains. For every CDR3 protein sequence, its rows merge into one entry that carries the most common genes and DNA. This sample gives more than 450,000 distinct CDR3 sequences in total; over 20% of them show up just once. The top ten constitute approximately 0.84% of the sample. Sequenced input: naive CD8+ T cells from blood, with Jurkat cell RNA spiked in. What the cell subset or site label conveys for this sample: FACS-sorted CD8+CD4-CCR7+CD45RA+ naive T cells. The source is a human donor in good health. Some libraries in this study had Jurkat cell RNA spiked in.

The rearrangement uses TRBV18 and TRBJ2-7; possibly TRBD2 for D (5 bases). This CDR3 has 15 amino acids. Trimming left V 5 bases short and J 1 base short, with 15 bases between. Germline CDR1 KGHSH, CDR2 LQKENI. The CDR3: CASSSPSSGSYEQYF. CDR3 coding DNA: TGTGCCAGCTCATCTCCTAGCTCTGGATCCTACGAGCAGTACTTC.

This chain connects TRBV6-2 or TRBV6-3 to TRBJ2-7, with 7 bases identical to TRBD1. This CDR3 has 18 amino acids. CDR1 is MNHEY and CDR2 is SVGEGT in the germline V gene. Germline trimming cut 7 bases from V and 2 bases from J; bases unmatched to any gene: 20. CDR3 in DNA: TGTGCCAGCAACCTCGGGCCCGTTCTTGGCCAGGGGGCCTACGAGCAGTACTTC. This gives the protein CASNLGPVLGQGAYEQYF.

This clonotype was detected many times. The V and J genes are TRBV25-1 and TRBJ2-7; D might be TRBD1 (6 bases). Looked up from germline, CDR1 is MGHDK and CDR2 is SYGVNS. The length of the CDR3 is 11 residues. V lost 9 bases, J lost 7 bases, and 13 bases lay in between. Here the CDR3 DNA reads TGTGCCAGTAAAACAGGGCCAGAGCAGTACTTC. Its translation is CASKTGPEQYF.

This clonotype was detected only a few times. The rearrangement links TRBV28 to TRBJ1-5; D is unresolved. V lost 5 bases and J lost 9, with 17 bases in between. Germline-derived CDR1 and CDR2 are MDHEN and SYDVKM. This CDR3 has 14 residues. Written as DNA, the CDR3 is TGTGCCAGCAGTATAGAACCGGGGATTCGGCCCCAGCATTTT. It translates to CASSIEPGIRPQHF.

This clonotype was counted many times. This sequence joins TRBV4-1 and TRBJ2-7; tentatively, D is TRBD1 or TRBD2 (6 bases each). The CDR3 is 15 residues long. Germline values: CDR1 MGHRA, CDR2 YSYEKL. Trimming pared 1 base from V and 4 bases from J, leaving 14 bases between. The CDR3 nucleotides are TGCGCCAGCAGCCAAGCCGGGACGGGGGCGTACGAGCAGTACTTC. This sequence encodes CASSQAGTGAYEQYF.

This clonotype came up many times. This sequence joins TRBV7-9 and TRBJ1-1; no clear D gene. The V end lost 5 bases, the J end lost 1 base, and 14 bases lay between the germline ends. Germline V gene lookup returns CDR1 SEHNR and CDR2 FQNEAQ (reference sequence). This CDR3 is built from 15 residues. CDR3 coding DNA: TGTGCCAGCAGCGTTTTTCTGGGCCAGAACACTGAAGCTTTCTTT. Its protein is CASSVFLGQNTEAFF.

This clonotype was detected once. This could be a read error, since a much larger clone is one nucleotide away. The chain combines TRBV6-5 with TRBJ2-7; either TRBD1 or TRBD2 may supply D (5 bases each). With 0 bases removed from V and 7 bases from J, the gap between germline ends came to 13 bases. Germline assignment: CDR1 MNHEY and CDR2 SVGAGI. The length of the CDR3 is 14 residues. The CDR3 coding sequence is TGTGCCAGCAGTTACTCATGGGGGTACAATGAGCAGTACTTC. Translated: CASSYSWGYNEQYF.

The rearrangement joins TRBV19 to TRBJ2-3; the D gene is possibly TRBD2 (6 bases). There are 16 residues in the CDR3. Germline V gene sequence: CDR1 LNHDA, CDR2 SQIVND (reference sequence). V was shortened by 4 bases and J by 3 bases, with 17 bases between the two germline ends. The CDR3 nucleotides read TGTGCCAGTAGTACGACCCCGGGGGATGCAACAGATACGCAGTATTTT. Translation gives CASSTTPGDATDTQYF.

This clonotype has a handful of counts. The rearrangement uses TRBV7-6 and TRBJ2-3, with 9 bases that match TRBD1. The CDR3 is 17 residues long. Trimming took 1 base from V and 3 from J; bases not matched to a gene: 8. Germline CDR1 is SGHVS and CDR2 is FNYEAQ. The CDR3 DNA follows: TGTGCCAGCAGCTTAGGTGCCGGGACAGGGAGTACAGATACGCAGTATTTT. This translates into CASSLGAGTGSTDTQYF.

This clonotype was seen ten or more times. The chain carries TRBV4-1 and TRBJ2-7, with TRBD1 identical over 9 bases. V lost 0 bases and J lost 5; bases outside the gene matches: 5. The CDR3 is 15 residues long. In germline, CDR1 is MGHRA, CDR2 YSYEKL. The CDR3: CASSQDGTGSNEQYF. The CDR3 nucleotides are TGCGCCAGCAGCCAAGATGGGACAGGGAGTAACGAGCAGTACTTC.

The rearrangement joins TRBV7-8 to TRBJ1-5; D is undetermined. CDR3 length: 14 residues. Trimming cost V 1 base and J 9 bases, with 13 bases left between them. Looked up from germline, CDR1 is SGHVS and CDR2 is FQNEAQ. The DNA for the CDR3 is TGTGCCAGCAGCTTAGAACCCGCCTCTATGCCCCAGCATTTT. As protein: CASSLEPASMPQHF.

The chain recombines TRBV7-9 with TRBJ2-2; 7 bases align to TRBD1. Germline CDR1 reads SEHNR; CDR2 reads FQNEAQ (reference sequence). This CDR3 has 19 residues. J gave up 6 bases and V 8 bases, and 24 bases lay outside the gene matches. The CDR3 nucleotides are TGTGCCAGCGGCTCGCTCGAGTTCGCTGGACAGGACACACCCGGGGAGCTGTTTTTT. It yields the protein CASGSLEFAGQDTPGELFF.

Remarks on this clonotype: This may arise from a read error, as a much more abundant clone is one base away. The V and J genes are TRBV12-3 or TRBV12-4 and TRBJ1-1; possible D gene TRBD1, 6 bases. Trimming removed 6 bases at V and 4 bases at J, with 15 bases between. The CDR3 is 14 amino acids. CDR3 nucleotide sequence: TGTGCCAGCAGCCAGGGGATTGGATCCACTGAAGCTTTCTTT. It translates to CASSQGIGSTEAFF.

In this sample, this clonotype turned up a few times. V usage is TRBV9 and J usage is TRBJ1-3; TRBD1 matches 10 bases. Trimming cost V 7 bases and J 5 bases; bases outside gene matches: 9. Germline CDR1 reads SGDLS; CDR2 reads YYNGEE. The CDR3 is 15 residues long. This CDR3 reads CASRPGQGLRNTIYF. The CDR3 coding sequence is TGTGCCAGCCGCCCGGGACAGGGGTTAAGAAACACCATATATTTT.

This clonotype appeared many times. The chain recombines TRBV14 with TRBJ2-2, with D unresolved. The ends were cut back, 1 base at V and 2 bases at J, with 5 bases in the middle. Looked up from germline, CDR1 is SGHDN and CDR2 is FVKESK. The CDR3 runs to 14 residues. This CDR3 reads CASSQGLNTGELFF. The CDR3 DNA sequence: TGTGCCAGCAGCCAAGGACTTAACACCGGGGAGCTGTTTTTT. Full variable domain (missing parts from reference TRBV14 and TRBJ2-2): EAGVTQFPSHSVIEKGQTVTLRCDPISGHDNLYWYRRVMGKEIKFLLHFVKESKQDESGMPNNRFLAERTGGTYSTLKVQPAELEDSGVYFCASSQGLNTGELFFGEGSRLTVL.

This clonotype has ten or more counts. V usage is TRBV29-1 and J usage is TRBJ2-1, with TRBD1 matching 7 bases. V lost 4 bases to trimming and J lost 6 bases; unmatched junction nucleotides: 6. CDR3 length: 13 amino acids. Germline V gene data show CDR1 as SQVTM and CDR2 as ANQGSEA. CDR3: CSVAEGAGNEQFF. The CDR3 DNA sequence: TGCAGCGTTGCAGAGGGGGCCGGCAATGAGCAGTTCTTC.